This TCR beta chain was captured by sequencing in a study of blood T cell repertoires in COVID-19. Background on the study: Sites in the United States, Italy and Spain provided acute and convalescent COVID-19 samples. In each case, the material was cDNA or gDNA derived from T cells, B-cell-depleted T cells, or PBMCs.

In the original analysis: Reference gene primer amplification gave nucleated cell count estimates. This table comes from immunoSEQ multiplex PCR, and its TCRdb copy is limited to in-frame clones, with some not included. Clone size and the V and J calls come from that table; the DNA yielded D and trimming. The sample includes around 90,000 clones, 80% to 90% of them seen just once. V shed 7 bases and J 4 bases; nucleotides not matched to a gene: 6. Germline V gene sequence: CDR1 LNHDA, CDR2 SQIVND (reference sequence). The CDR3 is 14 amino acids. This clone was counted a single time. Seattle's enrolled individuals joined amid active infection and were then monitored longitudinally.

The sample consisted of peripheral blood. V and J are TRBV19 and TRBJ1-5; 8 nucleotides match TRBD1. This TCR was recovered from a man aged 50-60 years with COVID-19, enrolled during active disease. CDR3 in DNA: TGTGCCAGTACGGACAGGGCAAGGAATCAGCCCCAGCATTTT. This encodes CASTDRARNQPQHF. The variable domain in full, completed from reference TRBV19 and TRBJ1-5, reads DGGITQSPKYLFRKEGQNVTLSCEQNLNHDAMYWYRQDPGQGLRLIYYSQIVNDFQKGDIAEGYSVSREKKESFPLTVTSAQKNPTAFYLCASTDRARNQPQHFGDGTRLSIL.